Listed below are T cell receptor beta chains from one sample, sequenced in a study of blood T cell repertoires in COVID-19. TCRdb keeps only in-frame clones here, not all; method: immunoSEQ multiplex PCR. Of a few hundred thousand clones detected, roughly 85% appear once; the ten largest clones hold roughly 3.6%. The sequenced material came from peripheral blood. The origin of the receptors is a woman between 18 and 30 years old with acute or convalescent COVID-19. CDR3s include the opening cysteine and the closing phenylalanine or tryptophan. Fields, in order: clone size, J gene, V gene, D gene, CDR3 protein, CDR3 DNA. The D gene is left open where the match is weak. Clone size, where shown, is once, few, many, or a class for clones that have expanded.

>NA|TRBJ1-3|TRBV6-5|NA
CASSQTGISGNTIYF
TGTGCCAGCAGCCAAACAGGGATCTCAGGAAACACCATATATTTT
>NA|TRBJ1-2|TRBV21-1|NA
CASSKKAFGYTF
TGTGCCAGCAGCAAAAAAGCCTTCGGCTACACCTTC
>NA|TRBJ2-2|TRBV5-1|NA
CASSYNRDTGELFF
TGCGCCAGCAGCTATAACCGGGACACCGGGGAGCTGTTTTTT
>NA|TRBJ1-1|TRBV2|NA
CASTDTSTTEAFF
TGTGCCAGCACGGACACTTCGACCACTGAAGCTTTCTTT
>NA|TRBJ2-7|TRBV29-1|TRBD1
CSSRDREGYEQYF
TGCAGCTCGCGGGACAGGGAAGGGTACGAGCAGTACTTC
>NA|TRBJ2-4|TRBV6-5|NA
CASSRVQGNIQYF
TGTGCCAGCAGTCGGGTACAGGGAAACATTCAGTACTTC
>NA|TRBJ2-1|TRBV12-3/TRBV12-4|NA
CASRLAKSNEQFF
TGTGCCAGCAGGCTAGCGAAAAGCAATGAGCAGTTCTTC
>once|TRBJ1-3|TRBV9|NA
CASSVDAYSGNTIYF
TGTGCCAGCAGCGTAGACGCGTACTCTGGAAACACCATATATTTT
>NA|TRBJ2-7|TRBV9|TRBD1
CASSGAEGAWRAKHEQYF
TGTGCCAGCAGCGGGGCCGAGGGGGCGTGGCGGGCCAAACACGAGCAGTACTTC
>NA|TRBJ2-3|TRBV4-1|NA
CASSQEPRTDPDTQYF
TGCGCCAGCAGCCAAGAGCCTCGGACTGACCCAGATACGCAGTATTTT
>NA|TRBJ1-6|TRBV3-1/TRBV3-2|NA
CASSQVGGQSPLHF
TGTGCCAGCAGCCAAGTGGGAGGGCAGTCACCCCTCCACTTT
>NA|TRBJ1-1|TRBV9|NA
CASSVDNDEAFF
TGTGCCAGCAGCGTAGACAACGATGAAGCTTTCTTT
>NA|TRBJ2-7|TRBV4-2|NA
CASSIYGQASSYEQYF
TGTGCCAGCAGCATCTACGGACAAGCCTCTTCCTACGAGCAGTACTTC
>NA|TRBJ2-3|TRBV28|TRBD2
CASQTEASGRSGDTQYF
TGTGCCAGCCAAACCGAAGCTAGCGGGAGGTCGGGAGATACGCAGTATTTT
>few|TRBJ1-3|TRBV9|TRBD1
CASSVASGQGPGNTIYF
TGTGCCAGCAGCGTAGCCTCCGGACAGGGCCCTGGAAACACCATATATTTT
>NA|TRBJ1-2|TRBV21-1|NA
CASSWTEGGGYTF
TGTGCCAGCAGCTGGACAGAAGGGGGAGGCTACACCTTC
>NA|TRBJ1-4|TRBV6-5|NA
CASSYSPDSINEKLFF
TGTGCCAGCAGTTACTCCCCGGACAGCATTAATGAAAAACTGTTTTTT
>NA|TRBJ1-5|TRBV4-2|NA
CASSQQGVQDNQPQHF
TGTGCCAGCAGCCAACAAGGGGTACAGGACAATCAGCCCCAGCATTTT
>NA|TRBJ1-1|TRBV28|NA
CASSSTKSGLRNTEAFF
TGTGCCAGCAGTTCTACGAAATCGGGACTTCGAAACACTGAAGCTTTCTTT
>NA|TRBJ1-2|TRBV5-4|TRBD1
CASKPQGASYGYTF
TGTGCCAGCAAACCACAGGGGGCGAGCTATGGCTACACCTTC
>NA|TRBJ1-2|TRBV6-2/TRBV6-3|TRBD1
CASSTRTGNLPYGYTF
TGTGCCAGCAGTACCCGGACAGGGAACCTGCCCTATGGCTACACCTTC
>NA|TRBJ1-4|TRBV30|TRBD1
CAWRDQQGAGEKLFF
TGTGCCTGGCGTGACCAACAGGGGGCGGGGGAAAAACTGTTTTTT
>NA|TRBJ2-7|TRBV5-4|TRBD1
CASSPRTGMAEQYF
TGTGCCAGCAGCCCAAGGACAGGGATGGCCGAGCAGTACTTC
>NA|TRBJ2-2|TRBV6-6|NA
CASRGTFGSGELFF
TGTGCCAGCAGGGGCACGTTTGGCTCCGGGGAGCTGTTTTTT
>once|TRBJ1-2|TRBV29-1|NA
CSVSRGIENGYTF
TGCAGCGTTTCAAGGGGGATCGAAAATGGCTACACCTTC
>NA|TRBJ2-2|TRBV5-1|TRBD2
CASSLGRLGASGGPNTGELFF
TGCGCCAGCAGCTTGGGGCGGCTAGGAGCTAGCGGGGGGCCGAACACCGGGGAGCTGTTTTTT
>NA|TRBJ1-1|TRBV11-2|TRBD1
CASSLTGEAEAFF
TGTGCCAGCAGCTTAACAGGGGAGGCTGAAGCTTTCTTT
>NA|TRBJ1-6|TRBV6-1|TRBD1
CASSPPTGTDSPLHF
TGTGCCAGCAGTCCGCCGACAGGGACAGATTCACCCCTCCACTTT
>NA|TRBJ2-7|TRBV5-1|NA
CASSRGTGEAYEQYF
TGCGCCAGCAGTCGCGGAACAGGGGAGGCCTACGAGCAGTACTTC
>NA|TRBJ2-7|TRBV28|NA
CASSTRREQYF
TGTGCCAGCAGCACCCGTAGAGAGCAGTACTTC
>NA|TRBJ2-5|TRBV3-1/TRBV3-2|TRBD2
CASSLPLAGEKRETQYF
TGTGCCAGCAGCCTCCCACTAGCGGGAGAGAAGCGAGAGACCCAGTACTTC
>NA|TRBJ2-5|TRBV4-1|TRBD1
CASSHISQGWQETQYF
TGCGCCAGCAGCCATATTTCACAGGGGTGGCAAGAGACCCAGTACTTC
>NA|TRBJ2-5|TRBV15|NA
CATTAVQETQYF
TGTGCCACCACGGCGGTCCAAGAGACCCAGTACTTC
>NA|TRBJ2-5|TRBV9|NA
CASSEQGGETQYF
TGTGCCAGCAGTGAACAGGGAGGGGAGACCCAGTACTTC
>NA|TRBJ2-7|TRBV25-1|TRBD1
CASSDGQGDEQYF
TGTGCCAGCAGTGACGGACAGGGGGACGAGCAGTACTTC
>once|TRBJ1-2|TRBV19|NA
CASSIIEVQNGYTF
TGTGCCAGTAGTATCATAGAGGTGCAGAATGGCTACACCTTC
>NA|TRBJ2-4|TRBV24-1|NA
CATSGGEGAKNIQYF
TGTGCCACCTCAGGCGGGGAAGGGGCCAAAAACATTCAGTACTTC
>NA|TRBJ2-1|TRBV4-1|TRBD2
CASSLAGTSVNEQFF
TGCGCCAGCAGCCTTGCCGGGACTAGCGTGAATGAGCAGTTCTTC
>NA|TRBJ2-7|TRBV6-5|TRBD2
CASSLTSGREQYF
TGTGCCAGCAGCCTGACTAGCGGGAGAGAGCAGTACTTC
>NA|TRBJ1-5|TRBV3-1/TRBV3-2|NA
CASSAGTYNQPQHF
TGTGCCAGCAGCGCCGGGACTTATAATCAGCCCCAGCATTTT
>NA|TRBJ2-7|TRBV6-5|TRBD1
CASKTNEGALYEQYF
TGTGCCAGCAAGACGAATGAGGGGGCGCTGTACGAGCAGTACTTC
>NA|TRBJ1-3|TRBV5-1|NA
CASSLEGVSSGNTIYF
TGCGCCAGCAGCTTGGAGGGGGTTAGCTCTGGAAACACCATATATTTT